The 18 T cell receptor beta chains listed next were all sequenced from one sample in a study of memory CD4+ T cells and cytomegalovirus serostatus. Single viable CD3+CD4+CD8-CD45RO+ cells were sorted as the memory CD4+ T cells. Some clones are missing from TCRdb's copy, which holds only in-frame ones; the method was immunoSEQ multiplex PCR. Found here are about 44,000 clones, about 80% of them singletons; the top ten hold about 2.1%. Sequencing input: memory CD4+ T cells from blood. The receptors derive from an adult in good health and CMV-seronegative.

The chain employs TRBV5-1 and TRBJ2-5; D possibly corresponds to TRBD2 (6 bases). This CDR3 spans 14 amino acids. Trimming cost V 0 bases and J 3 bases, with 9 bases left between them. Per germline, CDR1 SGHRS and CDR2 YFSETQ. In DNA, the CDR3 is TGCGCCAGCAGCTTGGGACGGGGGAAAGAGACCCAGTACTTC. It codes for CASSLGRGKETQYF.

J is TRBJ2-7 and V is TRBV5-1; the D is unclear. The CDR3 runs 11 residues. The germline gives CDR1 SGHRS, CDR2 YFSETQ. Deletions cut 6 bases from V and 0 bases from J, with 4 bases between. CDR3 region: CASTHSYEQYF. The CDR3 DNA is TGCGCCAGCACTCACTCCTACGAGCAGTACTTC.

The chain joins TRBV18 to TRBJ1-2; TRBD1 matches 9 bases. V lost 2 bases to trimming and J lost 4 bases; unmatched junction nucleotides: 11. Germline CDR1 is KGHSH and CDR2 is LQKENI. CDR3 length: 17 amino acids. CDR3 sequence (DNA): TGTGCCAGCTCACCAGTGGGGACAGGGCGTAGCGGCTATGGCTACACCTTC. This encodes CASSPVGTGRSGYGYTF.

This clone was recorded once. This CDR3 reads CAISEWTGGEGDTQYF. For the CDR3, the DNA is TGTGCCATCAGTGAGTGGACAGGGGGCGAGGGAGATACGCAGTATTTT. The chain joins TRBV10-3 to TRBJ2-3; TRBD1 agrees at 11 bases. The CDR3 is 16 residues long. The junction had 5 bases not matched to a gene; V was cut back by 1 base and J by 5 bases. Per the germline V gene, CDR1 is ENHRY and CDR2 is SYGVKD.

The chain links TRBV19 to TRBJ1-5; no definite D call. V lost 6 bases and J 2 bases, leaving 14 bases between the germline ends. There are 15 residues in the CDR3. Germline loops: CDR1 LNHDA, CDR2 SQIVND (reference sequence). The CDR3 protein is CASSAGFSGNQPQHF. CDR3 DNA sequence: TGTGCCAGTAGCGCGGGATTCTCGGGCAATCAGCCCCAGCATTTT. The full variable domain, in which reference TRBV19 and TRBJ1-5 provide the parts outside the CDR3, is DGGITQSPKYLFRKEGQNVTLSCEQNLNHDAMYWYRQDPGQGLRLIYYSQIVNDFQKGDIAEGYSVSREKKESFPLTVTSAQKNPTAFYLCASSAGFSGNQPQHFGDGTRLSIL.

The V call is TRBV28, the J call TRBJ2-7, with 7 bases lining up with TRBD1. The V gene end was trimmed by 1 base and the J gene end by 2 bases; junction bases not matched to a gene: 8. In germline, CDR1 is MDHEN, CDR2 SYDVKM. The CDR3 length is 16 residues. CDR3 sequence: CASSLLSGQNAYEQYF. The CDR3 bases are TGTGCCAGCAGTTTATTATCGGGACAGAATGCCTACGAGCAGTACTTC. Full variable domain (rest looked up from reference TRBV28 and TRBJ2-7): DVKVTQSSRYLVKRTGEKVFLECVQDMDHENMFWYRQDPGLGLRLIYFSYDVKMKEKGDIPEGYSVSREKKERFSLILESASTNQTSMYLCASSLLSGQNAYEQYFGPGTRLTVT.

This clone occurred a few times. This chain uses TRBV20-1 with TRBJ2-7; D uncertain. The V and J ends lost 6 bases and 5 bases respectively, with 8 bases between them. Germline V CDR1 and CDR2: DFQATT, SNEGSKA (reference sequence). The CDR3 loop spans 10 amino acids. The CDR3 reads CSAGKNEQYF. The CDR3 nucleotides read TGCAGTGCGGGGAAAAACGAGCAGTACTTC.

This clone counts as medium-sized (0.01 to 0.1%). The chain employs TRBV7-2 and TRBJ2-7; 8 nucleotides align to TRBD2. Trimming took 0 bases from V and 4 from J; bases not matched to a gene: 5. The germline V gene has CDR1 SGHTA and CDR2 FQGNSA. The CDR3 totals 15 residues. CDR3 sequence (DNA): TGTGCCAGCAGCTTAGCCTCTAGCGGGCTATACGAGCAGTACTTC. It is translated as CASSLASSGLYEQYF.

The chain links TRBV2 to TRBJ1-4; D is unclear. Germline CDR1 SNHLY, CDR2 FYNNEI. Trimming removed 6 bases at V and 0 bases at J, with 8 bases between. The CDR3 is 14 amino acids. In DNA form, the CDR3 reads TGTGCCAGCAGAATCACCTCAACTAATGAAAAACTGTTTTTT. Translation: CASRITSTNEKLFF.

J is TRBJ1-5 and V is TRBV6-5, with a tentative D call TRBD1 (6 bases). The germline V and J ends were trimmed by 5 bases and 7 bases, with 12 bases remaining between them. This CDR3 has 13 residues. Looked up from germline, CDR1 is MNHEY and CDR2 is SVGAGI. The CDR3 DNA reads as TGTGCCAGCAGTAATTCAGGGGAACAGCCCCAGCATTTT. Encoded protein: CASSNSGEQPQHF.

This rearrangement joins TRBV7-3 to TRBJ2-1, with 7 bases lining up with TRBD2. Germline V CDR1 and CDR2: SGHTA, FQGTGA. The CDR3 sequence is 16 residues long. Losses at the gene ends were 0 bases for V and 0 bases for J; bases not matched to a gene: 2. CDR3 amino acids: CASSLTGGGSYNEQFF. In DNA form, the CDR3 reads TGTGCCAGCAGCTTAACGGGCGGGGGCTCCTACAATGAGCAGTTCTTC.

The V and J genes are TRBV25-1 and TRBJ2-7, with TRBD1 matching 10 bases. J lost 4 bases, V lost 4 bases, and 7 bases had no gene match. CDR3 length: 15 amino acids. From germline, CDR1 is MGHDK and CDR2 SYGVNS. The CDR3 DNA follows: TGTGCCAGCAGTGGGAAGGGACAGGGGTTTTACGAGCAGTACTTC. It yields the protein CASSGKGQGFYEQYF.

V is TRBV6-1 and J is TRBJ1-4, with D unclear. The CDR3 has 13 residues. The V gene lost 0 bases and the J gene lost 10 bases, with 9 bases spanning the gap. CDR1 MNHNS and CDR2 SASEGT come from the germline V gene. This CDR3 is CASSEATLSKLFF. DNA of the CDR3: TGTGCCAGCAGTGAAGCAACGTTATCAAAACTGTTTTTT.

The rearrangement joins TRBV5-1 to TRBJ1-3, with D maybe TRBD1 (6 bases). Germline V gene lookup returns CDR1 SGHRS and CDR2 YFSETQ. The CDR3 runs 14 residues. Trimming removed 6 bases from V and 4 bases from J, with 14 bases in between. The CDR3 sequence is CASKPQGSGNTIYF. The CDR3 DNA reads TGCGCCAGCAAACCTCAGGGGTCAGGAAACACCATATATTTT.

This rearrangement joins TRBV9 to TRBJ1-1, with no clear D. V dropped 3 bases and J dropped 1 base, with 13 bases sitting between them. The CDR3 contains 15 residues. Germline CDR1 SGDLS, CDR2 YYNGEE. The CDR3: CASSARGTENTEAFF. DNA for the CDR3: TGTGCCAGCAGCGCCCGAGGAACAGAGAACACTGAAGCTTTCTTT.

V gene TRBV5-1 combines with J gene TRBJ1-2, with unresolved D. CDR1 is SGHRS and CDR2 is YFSETQ in the germline V gene. V was shortened by 3 bases and J by 0 bases, with 21 bases between the two germline ends. CDR3 length: 18 residues. CDR3 in DNA: TGCGCCAGCAGCTCTGAGACGGCGCTGGGCCACACTAACTATGGCTACACCTTC. Amino acids: CASSSETALGHTNYGYTF.

This clone came up a few times. The rearrangement joins TRBV28 to TRBJ2-7, with D tentatively TRBD1 or TRBD2 (5 bases each). Per germline, CDR1 MDHEN and CDR2 SYDVKM. The V end lost 6 bases, the J end lost 2 bases, and 14 bases lay between the germline ends. The CDR3 contains 14 residues. CDR3 sequence reads: CASRSGTTAYEQYF. The CDR3 region has the DNA TGTGCCAGCAGGTCCGGGACGACTGCCTACGAGCAGTACTTC.

The table lists this clone with a count of one. The CDR3 nucleotides are TGTGCCAGCAGCACCCGGGTCATGACTGAAGCTTTCTTT. It is translated as CASSTRVMTEAFF. The rearrangement uses TRBV7-2 and TRBJ1-1; D uncertain. This CDR3 comprises 13 residues. Germline V gene sequence: CDR1 SGHTA, CDR2 FQGNSA. V gave up 5 bases and J gave up 5 bases, with 12 bases separating them.